This TCR beta chain appears in the sequencing data of a study of monozygotic twins with cystic fibrosis. Across the study: Library input was around 3.1 micrograms of fragmented DNA, with approximately 16 PCR cycles. Broader study findings: The repertoire was suggested to be naive-dominated, clonality median roughly 0.0091.

Sequencing used immunoSEQ multiplex PCR; TCRdb keeps in-frame clones, though not all of them. Here the sample spans 13,000 to 15,000 clones, about 98% being singletons. Concerning this clone itself: What it recognizes is unknown.

Looked up from germline, CDR1 is SGHTA and CDR2 is FQGNSA. This CDR3 region has 14 residues. V was pared by 5 bases and J by 2 bases, with 5 bases of the junction left unmatched. The rearrangement joins TRBV7-2 to TRBJ2-5, with TRBD1 identical over 7 bases. What was sequenced was blood. The receptor's source is a girl aged 2 to 10 with cystic fibrosis. CDR3 sequence reads: CASSLDRVQETQYF. The CDR3 DNA sequence: TGTGCCAGCAGCCTCGACAGGGTTCAAGAGACCCAGTACTTC.